The text below deals with one TCR beta chain. Its specificity is unknown. At one end, the junction sequence differs from germline, possibly due to a read error. The data are from a study of chemoradiotherapy in HPV16-positive cancers. Study-wide points: HPV-specific T cells were functionally defined from only a couple of HPV16-positive patients.

The CDR3 totals 16 residues. Here immunoSEQ multiplex PCR was the method, and the copy in TCRdb shows in-frame clones only, minus some. Of 9,000 to 13,000 clones listed, 74% are singletons. Over chemoradiotherapy, repertoires were sampled more than once. The receptor was derived from a human donor with HPV-associated anogenital cancer. J is TRBJ2-7 and V is TRBV5-3, with D perhaps TRBD2 (5 bases). TRBV5-3 is noted as an ORF with a role that remains uncertain. This material was collected from a patient who underwent chemoradiotherapy. CDR3 sequence: CARSLYRLARFYAQYF. The CDR3, as DNA: TGTGCCAGAAGCTTGTATCGTCTAGCTCGTTTCTACGCGCAGTACTTC.